The sample holds a few counts of the clone carrying this TCR beta chain. The target antigen is unknown. Through a sample-barcoded 5' primer and a J-beta primer mix, a second PCR was run for 7 to 11 cycles. Every single cDNA molecule received a tag from a template-switch adaptor with 12 random nucleotides. MiXCR was run by TCRdb on the 5' RACE reads, yielding one entry per CDR3 protein. The table lists some 690,000 distinct CDR3 sequences, 22% of them singletons. This CDR3 contains 16 residues. V shed 3 bases and J shed 1 base, with 17 bases lying between them. The V gene's germline CDR1 is DFQATT and CDR2 SNEGSKA (reference sequence). Each sample yielded at least 7 million isolated PBMCs. This specimen comes from a study of blood T cells in healthy people across ages. General study points: The study found more naive CD4+ cells and higher diversity in long-lived than aged donors. Not knowing donor CMV status may have confounded expanded clonotype changes.

Source material: blood. The TCR originated in a man aged 70-80 years in good health. The rearrangement joins TRBV20-1 to TRBJ2-3; D is perhaps TRBD2 (6 bases). CDR3 bases: TGCAGTGCTAGGGCACTAGCAGGGATAGGCACAGATACGCAGTATTTT. Protein product: CSARALAGIGTDTQYF.